Below are 24 T cell receptor beta chains sequenced from a single sample in a study of blood T cell repertoires in COVID-19. TCRdb keeps only in-frame clones here, not all; method: immunoSEQ multiplex PCR. Of about 160,000 clones in the sample, approximately 88% were seen once. The sequencing input was peripheral blood. These receptors were obtained from a woman aged 55-69 years with acute or convalescent COVID-19.

This sequence joins TRBV5-1 and TRBJ1-5; D gene ambiguous. The CDR3 sequence is 15 residues long. Trimming removed 0 bases at V and 5 bases at J, with 12 bases between. The germline V gene encodes CDR1 SGHRS and CDR2 YFSETQ. In nucleotides, the CDR3 is TGCGCCAGCAGCTTGGAAGGCCAAGGAGATCAGCCCCAGCATTTT. Translation: CASSLEGQGDQPQHF.

The rearrangement links TRBV6-1 to TRBJ1-2; D remains ambiguous. CDR1 is MNHNS, CDR2 SASEGT, per germline. This CDR3 contains 13 residues. V was shortened by 1 base and J by 3 bases, with 6 bases between the two germline ends. CDR3 protein: CASSEGGHYGYTF. The CDR3 region has the DNA TGTGCCAGCAGTGAAGGTGGGCACTATGGCTACACCTTC.

The gene calls are TRBV4-1 and TRBJ2-3, with D maybe TRBD2 (6 bases). CDR3 length: 15 residues. V was cut by 5 bases and J by 0 bases, with 12 bases left in between. Germline CDR1 reads MGHRA; CDR2 reads YSYEKL. As DNA, the CDR3 is TGCGCCAGCAGCGGTAGCGGACTTAGCACAGATACGCAGTATTTT. Amino acids: CASSGSGLSTDTQYF.

This chain joins TRBV27 and TRBJ1-2; TRBD1 aligns across 7 bases. Looked up from germline, CDR1 is MNHEY and CDR2 is SMNVEV (reference sequence). The length of the CDR3 is 13 residues. The junction had 3 bases not matched to a gene; V was cut back by 6 bases and J by 2 bases. The CDR3 DNA sequence: TGTGCCAGCAGCCGACAGGGAAACTATGGCTACACCTTC. This sequence encodes CASSRQGNYGYTF.

This clone has just a few counts. This chain connects TRBV30 to TRBJ1-3; 9 nucleotides match TRBD1. The germline CDR1 and CDR2 sequences are GTSNPN and SVGIG (reference sequence). The CDR3 consists of 14 residues. Germline trimming cut 2 bases from V and 4 bases from J; bases unmatched to any gene: 3. CDR3 bases: TGTGCCTGGAGTACAGGGGGCGCCGGAAACACCATATATTTT. Its translation: CAWSTGGAGNTIYF.

V is TRBV19 and J is TRBJ1-2; weak D call: TRBD1 (6 bases). The CDR3 extends over 15 amino acids. V lost 3 bases and J 3 bases, leaving 14 bases between the germline ends. Per germline, CDR1 LNHDA and CDR2 SQIVND (reference sequence). DNA for the CDR3: TGTGCCAGTAGTATCCAGGGGCTCGGAGACTATGGCTACACCTTC. Translated: CASSIQGLGDYGYTF.

CDR3 loop: CASSYSGAPSYGYTF. The CDR3 nucleotides read TGTGCCAGCAGTTACTCTGGGGCGCCGAGCTATGGCTACACCTTC. This chain links TRBV6-5 with TRBJ1-2, with D perhaps matching TRBD1 (5 bases). The CDR3 contains 15 residues. V gave up 0 bases and J gave up 4 bases, with 12 bases separating them. The V gene's germline CDR1 is MNHEY and CDR2 SVGAGI.

The V and J genes are TRBV5-1 and TRBJ2-3, with 10 bases fitting TRBD2. Germline V lookup: CDR1 SGHRS, CDR2 YFSETQ. This CDR3 contains 16 residues. The V segment lost 6 bases and the J segment 0 bases; nucleotides outside the gene matches: 7. DNA of the CDR3: TGCGCCAGCACAAGCGGGGGGGCATTAAGCACAGATACGCAGTATTTT. Translation: CASTSGGALSTDTQYF. The full variable domain, with the rest looked up from reference TRBV5-1 and TRBJ2-3, is KAGVTQTPRYLIKTRGQQVTLSCSPISGHRSVSWYQQTPGQGLQFLFEYFSETQRNKGNFPGRFSGRQFSNSRSEMNVSTLELGDSALYLCASTSGGALSTDTQYFGPGTRLTVL.

The gene calls are TRBV7-2 and TRBJ1-5; D ambiguous. Trimming pared 5 bases from V and 2 bases from J, leaving 13 bases between. CDR1 and CDR2 (germline): SGHTA, FQGNSA. The CDR3 is 15 residues long. CDR3: CASSQEKSGNQPQHF. The CDR3 bases are TGTGCCAGCAGCCAAGAAAAGAGTGGCAATCAGCCCCAGCATTTT.

This clone appeared once. The V and J genes are TRBV5-1 and TRBJ1-6; the D is unclear. The V and J ends lost 4 bases and 0 bases respectively, with 8 bases between them. CDR1 is SGHRS and CDR2 is YFSETQ in the germline V gene. This CDR3 spans 15 amino acids. This CDR3 is CASSDSSSYNSPLHF. As DNA, the CDR3 is TGCGCCAGCAGCGACTCGAGCTCCTATAATTCACCCCTCCACTTT.

This rearrangement joins TRBV28 to TRBJ2-1; 8 nucleotides match TRBD1. J lost 2 bases, V lost 6 bases, and 6 bases had no gene match. The CDR3 totals 15 residues. Germline CDR1 is MDHEN and CDR2 is SYDVKM. The CDR3 spells CASSPGTGAYNEQFF. In DNA, the CDR3 is TGTGCCAGCAGCCCCGGGACAGGAGCCTACAATGAGCAGTTCTTC.

The chain has TRBV24-1 and TRBJ2-5; weak D call: TRBD2 (6 bases). The CDR3 totals 13 residues. Germline loops: CDR1 KGHDR, CDR2 SFDVKD. The V end was cut by 9 bases, the J end by 1 base, with 11 bases between. The CDR3 reads CATLRGAQETQYF. In DNA, the CDR3 is TGTGCCACCCTTCGCGGGGCCCAAGAGACCCAGTACTTC.

This clone has only one observation. The gene calls are TRBV11-2 and TRBJ1-2, with a tentative D call TRBD1 (5 bases). Germline V lookup: CDR1 SGHAT, CDR2 FQNNGV. With 0 bases removed from V and 4 bases from J, the gap between germline ends came to 9 bases. The CDR3 is 14 amino acids. The CDR3 loop is CASSLDRVSYGYTF. The DNA of the CDR3 is TGTGCCAGCAGCTTAGACAGGGTTTCCTATGGCTACACCTTC.

This chain links TRBV28 with TRBJ1-1, with TRBD1 matching over 7 bases. The CDR3 has 14 amino acids. The germline gives CDR1 MDHEN, CDR2 SYDVKM. The trim removed 8 bases at V and 1 base at J, leaving 7 bases unmatched. CDR3 loop: CASPLRTGNTEAFF. The DNA of the CDR3 is TGTGCCAGCCCACTCAGGACAGGGAACACTGAAGCTTTCTTT.

The rearrangement joins TRBV7-2 to TRBJ1-2; D remains unclear. V lost 3 bases to trimming and J lost 6 bases, with 5 bases between them. The germline gives CDR1 SGHTA, CDR2 FQGNSA. CDR3 length equals 11 residues. This CDR3 is CASSFGDGYTF. DNA for the CDR3: TGTGCCAGCAGCTTCGGGGATGGCTACACCTTC. The full variable domain, with the rest looked up from reference TRBV7-2 and TRBJ1-2, is GAGVSQSPSNKVTEKGKDVELRCDPISGHTALYWYRQSLGQGLEFLIYFQGNSAPDKSGLPSDRFSAERTGGSVSTLTIQRTQQEDSAVYLCASSFGDGYTFGSGTRLTVV.

The chain has TRBV12-5 and TRBJ2-1; 12 bases match TRBD2. This CDR3 has 15 amino acids. The ends lost 4 bases at V and 4 bases at J; junction bases unmatched: 2. Germline CDR1 reads LGHNT; CDR2 reads FRNRAP. CDR3 DNA sequence: TGTGCTAGTGGTTCCGGACTAGCGGGATACAATGAGCAGTTCTTC. Amino acid sequence: CASGSGLAGYNEQFF.

This clone has just one count. The chain employs TRBV6-5 and TRBJ2-5; 8 bases map to TRBD2. The ends lost 5 bases at V and 6 bases at J; junction bases unmatched: 5. Germline CDR1 and CDR2: MNHEY and SVGAGI. The CDR3 is 13 residues long. CDR3: CASSRRLAQTQYF. CDR3 sequence (DNA): TGTGCCAGCAGTAGGCGACTAGCGCAGACCCAGTACTTC.

This chain joins TRBV19 and TRBJ1-1; D gene unclear. This CDR3 spans 14 amino acids. Trimming took 7 bases from V and 2 from J, leaving 14 bases between them. Germline V lookup: CDR1 LNHDA, CDR2 SQIVND (reference sequence). CDR3 coding DNA: TGTGCCAGTAAATCGGAAGGAGTAAACACTGAAGCTTTCTTT. This sequence encodes CASKSEGVNTEAFF.

About this clone: Other DNA sequences within the sample encode an identical CDR3. The chain has TRBV5-1 and TRBJ1-1; 8 nucleotides align to TRBD1. V shed 0 bases, J shed 1 base, and the junction held 2 bases outside the gene matches. The CDR3 runs to 15 residues. Germline V gives CDR1 SGHRS, CDR2 YFSETQ. CDR3 sequence: CASSLGTGRNTEAFF. In DNA, the CDR3 is TGCGCCAGCAGCTTGGGGACAGGGAGGAACACTGAAGCTTTCTTT.

The V gene is TRBV3-1 (or the pseudogene TRBV3-2), the J gene TRBJ2-3, with D possibly being TRBD1 (6 bases). The germline V gene encodes CDR1 LGHDT and CDR2 YNNKEL (reference sequence). The V gene lost 3 bases and the J gene lost 0 bases, with 13 bases spanning the gap. This CDR3 is 16 amino acids long. The CDR3 nucleotides read TGTGCCAGCAGCCACTCAGGGGAAATGAGCACAGATACGCAGTATTTT. The encoded protein is CASSHSGEMSTDTQYF.

The chain links TRBV4-2 to TRBJ2-3, with 9 bases that match TRBD2. CDR1 and CDR2 (germline): LGHNA, YNFKEQ. The CDR3 runs 17 residues. V was pared by 1 base and J by 2 bases, with 7 bases of the junction left unmatched. This CDR3 reads CASSQGGGGDFTDTQYF. The DNA for the CDR3 is TGTGCCAGCAGCCAAGGTGGCGGGGGGGACTTCACAGATACGCAGTATTTT.

The chain employs TRBV3-1 (or the pseudogene TRBV3-2) and TRBJ1-6, with 8 bases identical to TRBD1. The V gene end was trimmed by 4 bases and the J gene end by 9 bases; junction bases not matched to a gene: 5. Germline lookup yields CDR1 LGHDT and CDR2 YNNKEL (reference sequence). The CDR3 consists of 14 residues. CDR3 amino acids: CASSPRDRGSPLHF. CDR3 in DNA: TGTGCCAGCAGCCCGCGAGACAGGGGTTCACCCCTCCACTTT.

This chain links TRBV19 with TRBJ2-1; 10 positions match TRBD2. Germline CDR1 reads LNHDA; CDR2 reads SQIVND (reference sequence). The V gene end was trimmed by 2 bases and the J gene end by 5 bases; junction bases not matched to a gene: 6. This CDR3 is built from 16 residues. The CDR3 reads CASSIRRLAGDNEQFF. DNA of the CDR3: TGTGCCAGTAGTATAAGGAGGCTAGCGGGGGACAATGAGCAGTTCTTC.

The chain recombines TRBV7-8 with TRBJ2-7; D remains ambiguous. Germline V gene sequence: CDR1 SGHVS, CDR2 FQNEAQ. The CDR3 sequence is 12 residues long. Trimming stripped 1 base from V and 4 bases from J, with 5 bases between. In DNA, the CDR3 is TGTGCCAGCAGCTTAGGAGCGTACGAGCAGTACTTC. The encoded protein is CASSLGAYEQYF.